This T cell receptor (beta chain) was documented in a study of T cell clones after liver transplantation (dated by TCRdb to between 2018 and 2021). With respect to the entire study: The samples were obtained from ITN030ST, a randomized trial that attempted immunosuppression withdrawal within 2 years after liver transplantation. Third party-reactive TCRbeta sequences were also identified from pre-transplant MLRs to serve as an antigen-independent comparator for donor-reactive sequences. Of the eight recipients, a few were HCV-positive, while the remaining recipients had been transplanted for non-autoimmune, non-viral indications. A cohort of 8 liver transplant recipients was studied, of whom 3 were classified as tolerant and 5 as non-tolerant. Blood samples were collected pre-transplant, then pre-randomization ahead of withdrawal, and finally post-randomization once withdrawal had either been completed or failed. Tolerance was defined as complete immunosuppression withdrawal for at least one year with no rise in liver enzymes beyond twice the upper limit of normal. Donor-reactive T cell clones were identified by TCRbeta sequencing following a pre-transplant mixed lymphocyte reaction and were subsequently tracked in post-transplant blood. No induction therapy was given to the subjects, and standard immunosuppression was administered until randomization at 12-24 months post-transplant. Study-wide findings and limitations: Conclusions were preliminary, limited by small, heterogeneous patient numbers and non-standardized post-transplant time points. Low numbers of available donor cells limited the measurable donor-reactive repertoire in two subjects. Since no allograft tissue specimens were available, donor-reactive T cells may have migrated into the graft instead of being deleted. A significant post-transplant decrease in circulating donor-reactive CD4 TCRbeta sequences was observed in most of the 8 subjects, irrespective of tolerance or HCV status. Donor-reactive sequences declined more than third party-reactive ones, suggesting partial antigen-specific deletion unrelated to withdrawal success. When repertoire turnover was taken into account, detection of donor-reactive sequences was significantly reduced in 7 of 8 subjects for CD4 and in 8 of 8 subjects for CD8.

Unstimulated PBMCs, after thawing, were stained for CD3, CD4 and CD8 and then FACS-sorted into CD3+CD4+ and CD3+CD8+ populations. All 8 studied subjects were randomized to withdrawal of immunosuppression. Genomic DNA was isolated with the Qiagen DNeasy Blood and Tissue Kit. Using immunoSEQ, frozen genomic DNA was subjected to high-throughput TCRbeta CDR3 sequencing, a process that included PCR amplification, mapping, bias correction and internal controls. Per the authors' processing: Only productive rearrangements were retained, with each unique TCRbeta sequence defined by its CDR3 nucleotide sequence together with its V and J gene. For a sequence to be called donor-reactive, it needed a frequency of at least 0.01% and at least 5-fold expansion in CFSE-low cells compared with unstimulated pre-transplant cells. Per-subject minimum frequency thresholds, based on the lowest-template unstimulated sample, ensured at least 90% detection power. Jensen-Shannon divergence between the top 1000 TCRbeta sequences post- versus pre-transplant served as the measure of repertoire turnover. Changes in detection of donor-reactive sequences were tested with two-sided Fisher's exact tests. TCRdb stores this immuneACCESS table with in-frame sequences only. Part of the clones is absent; in the studies checked, under half of the shortfall reflects unresolved V genes, and no reason is known for the rest. D and trimming were read from the DNA, whereas the V and J calls and clone size are those reported in that table. The sample table lists tens of thousands of clones, around 70% of them with a count of one. 2.8% of the sample is held by the ten biggest clonotypes.

CDR1 and CDR2, looked up from the germline V gene (reference sequence), are LNHDA and SQIVND. Trimming accounts for 2 bases at V and 5 bases at J, while the number of junction bases matched to no gene is 6. The CDR3 measures 14 amino acids from cysteine to phenylalanine. Only CDR3 DNA is held: 42 bases, read in frame from base 1. About this clone: Its antigen is unknown. Base qualities were left out, and no much larger clone turns up one base away.

The sequences come from CD4+ T cells from blood, collected at the approximately 15-month timepoint. The chain links TRBV19 with TRBJ2-7; 7 bases in between match TRBD1. The source of this sequence is a human patient who received a liver transplant. It is possible that, after a transplant, some T cells come from the graft donor. The nucleotide sequence reads TGTGCCAGTAGTATACAAGGGGGCGATAACGAGCAGTACTTC. This translates into CASSIQGGDNEQYF.